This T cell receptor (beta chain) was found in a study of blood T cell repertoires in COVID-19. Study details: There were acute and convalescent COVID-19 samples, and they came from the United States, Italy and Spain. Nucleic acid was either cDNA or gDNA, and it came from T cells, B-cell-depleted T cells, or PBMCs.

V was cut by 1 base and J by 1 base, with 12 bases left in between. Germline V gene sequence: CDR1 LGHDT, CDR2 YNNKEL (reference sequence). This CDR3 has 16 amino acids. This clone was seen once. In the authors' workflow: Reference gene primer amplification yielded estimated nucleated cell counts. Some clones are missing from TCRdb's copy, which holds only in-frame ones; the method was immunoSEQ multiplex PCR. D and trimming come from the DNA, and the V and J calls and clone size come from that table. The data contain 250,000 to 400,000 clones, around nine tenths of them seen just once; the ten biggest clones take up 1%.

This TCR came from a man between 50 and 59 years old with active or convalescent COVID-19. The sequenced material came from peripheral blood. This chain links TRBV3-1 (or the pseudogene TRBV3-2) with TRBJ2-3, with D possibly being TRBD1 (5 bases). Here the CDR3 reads CASSQGRGSGTDTQYF. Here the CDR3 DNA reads TGTGCCAGCAGCCAAGGAAGGGGAAGTGGCACAGATACGCAGTATTTT.